This TCR beta chain appears in the sequencing data of a study of metastatic and nonmetastatic thyroid tumors. The CDR3 is 15 amino acids. V was pared by 4 bases and J by 0 bases, with 5 bases of the junction left unmatched. The germline V gene encodes CDR1 SGDLS and CDR2 YYNGEE. Using MiXCR, TCRdb re-called clones from the PCR reads. Of 30,000 to 40,000 clones in the sample, 35% to 45% were seen once. Every patient was untreated before thyroid surgery. The chain employs TRBV9 and TRBJ2-7, with 9 bases identical to TRBD1. Sequences were obtained from tumor tissue. The sequence was obtained from a female donor with papillary thyroid cancer or a benign thyroid nodule (not recorded which). Some clones in this sample may be carry-over from other donors' samples. In DNA form, the CDR3 reads TGTGCCAGCAGCCCCGGGACAGGGAGCTCCTACGAGCAGTACTTC. Encoded protein: CASSPGTGSSYEQYF.